The source of this T cell receptor beta chain is a study of CD8+ T cells in alopecia areata. Turning to the study itself: Patients remained on tofacitinib for 6 to 18 months and then went 6 months without it.

Germline values: CDR1 SGDLS, CDR2 YYNGEE. CDR3 length equals 13 residues. V was trimmed by 4 bases and J by 10 bases, leaving 15 bases between them. The sequencing template was cDNA reverse transcribed from extracted RNA. Using immunoSEQ multiplex PCR, the repertoire was profiled, and TCRdb retains in-frame clones only, with some absent. The repertoire consists of about 180,000 clones, with 50% to 70% occurring once and the leading ten covering around 15%. Sample: CD4+ T cells sorted from blood, taken at week 0. The chain uses TRBV9 and TRBJ1-5, with D tentatively TRBD1 (6 bases). The source of this sequence is a human donor with alopecia areata. CDR3: CASSRSDSQPQHF. DNA for the CDR3: TGTGCCAGCAGCCGATCGGACAGCCAACCCCAGCATTTT.